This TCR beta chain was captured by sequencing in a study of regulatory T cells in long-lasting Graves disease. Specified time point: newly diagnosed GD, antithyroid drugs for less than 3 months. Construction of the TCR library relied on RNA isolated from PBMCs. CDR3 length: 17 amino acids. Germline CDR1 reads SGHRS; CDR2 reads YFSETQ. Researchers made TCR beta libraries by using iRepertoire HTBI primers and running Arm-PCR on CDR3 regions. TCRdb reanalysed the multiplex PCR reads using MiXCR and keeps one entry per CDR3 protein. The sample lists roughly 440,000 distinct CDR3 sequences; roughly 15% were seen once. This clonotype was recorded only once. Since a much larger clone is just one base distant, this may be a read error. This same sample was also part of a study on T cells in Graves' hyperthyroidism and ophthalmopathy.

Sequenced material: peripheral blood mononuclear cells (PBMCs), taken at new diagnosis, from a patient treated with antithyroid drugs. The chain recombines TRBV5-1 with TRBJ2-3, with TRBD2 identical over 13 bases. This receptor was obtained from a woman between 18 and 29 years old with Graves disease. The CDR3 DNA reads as TGCGCCAGCAGCTTGCAGCCGGGACTAGCGGGGACGGGTGAGCAGTCCTTC. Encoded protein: CASSLQPGLAGTGEQSF.